Listed here are 21 T cell receptor beta chains from one sample, sequenced in a study of T-cell reconstitution after alpha-beta-depleted transplantation in children. For TCRbeta, the library was prepared with unique molecular identifiers. TCRdb called the PCR reads again in MiXCR, with one record for every CDR3 protein. This sample has about 540,000 distinct CDR3 sequences, with approximately 20% found just once. Sequencing was performed on PBMCs from the stem cell graft donor, taken from the stem cell graft. The receptors stem from a human donor who donated a stem cell graft to a child with acute lymphoblastic leukemia.

The chain combines TRBV18 with TRBJ2-1; TRBD2 matches 8 bases. The V and J ends lost 2 bases and 8 bases, in that order; junction bases with no gene match: 8. The CDR3 loop spans 15 amino acids. In germline, CDR1 is KGHSH, CDR2 LQKENI. Written as DNA, the CDR3 is TGTGCCAGCTCACCATTAGCGGGAAGTACGGATGAGCAGTTCTTC. Translating it yields CASSPLAGSTDEQFF.

The rearrangement uses TRBV5-1 and TRBJ2-4; TRBD2 matches 10 bases. Losses at the gene ends were 4 bases for V and 7 bases for J; bases not matched to a gene: 8. The germline V gene encodes CDR1 SGHRS and CDR2 YFSETQ. The CDR3 covers 15 residues. In nucleotides, the CDR3 is TGCGCCAGCAGCACCTCTAGCGGGAGTCGGAACATTCAGTACTTC. Translation: CASSTSSGSRNIQYF.

The V call is TRBV3-1, the J call TRBJ1-1, with TRBD1 matching over 8 bases. The V gene's germline CDR1 is LGHDT and CDR2 YNNKEL (reference sequence). The CDR3 has 14 residues. Unmatched junction bases numbered 3, after V lost 2 bases and J lost 4 bases. The CDR3 region has the DNA TGTGCCAGCAGCCAAAAACAGGGGGGCACTGAAGCTTTCTTT. Residues: CASSQKQGGTEAFF.

The chain links TRBV4-2 to TRBJ2-1; 7 bases fit TRBD2. CDR1 and CDR2 from the germline V gene are LGHNA and YNFKEQ. The CDR3 contains 14 residues. Trimming removed 3 bases from V and 2 bases from J; junction bases left unmatched: 1. CDR3 residues: CASSHSGAYNEQFF. CDR3 in DNA: TGTGCCAGCAGCCACAGCGGGGCCTACAATGAGCAGTTCTTC.

This chain links TRBV15 with TRBJ1-1; D remains ambiguous. Trimming shortened V by 1 base and J by 11 bases, and 14 bases separated the two germline ends. This CDR3 spans 13 amino acids. The germline V gene has CDR1 LNHNV and CDR2 YYDKDF (reference sequence). The CDR3 protein is CATSRGGPGNAFF. The CDR3 DNA reads as TGTGCCACCAGCAGAGGAGGGCCCGGGAACGCTTTCTTT.

This clonotype came up many times. The V call is TRBV20-1, the J call TRBJ2-1; D might be TRBD1 or TRBD2, each matching 5 bases. The CDR3 runs to 15 residues. Trimming stripped 1 base from V and 4 bases from J, with 14 bases between. CDR1 and CDR2 (germline): DFQATT, SNEGSKA (reference sequence). The DNA of the CDR3 is TGCAGTGCTAGAGGGGACCGCTTAATGTACAATGAGCAGTTCTTC. This codes for CSARGDRLMYNEQFF.

This clonotype has only one observation. The chain is built from TRBV6-1 and TRBJ2-1; 9 nucleotides align to TRBD1. Trimming took 6 bases from V and 6 from J; bases not matched to a gene: 9. In germline, CDR1 is MNHNS, CDR2 SASEGT. There are 15 residues in the CDR3. Written as DNA, the CDR3 is TGTGCCAGCAGGGGCGACAGGGGGGTGGTCAATGAGCAGTTCTTC. It is translated as CASRGDRGVVNEQFF.

This clonotype was found a few times. The chain carries TRBV2 and TRBJ2-7, with a possible D match to TRBD2 (6 bases). Trimming shortened V by 2 bases and J by 0 bases, and 11 bases separated the two germline ends. This CDR3 spans 15 amino acids. The germline V gene has CDR1 SNHLY and CDR2 FYNNEI. The CDR3 protein is CASSESIGSSYEQYF. The CDR3 DNA sequence: TGTGCCAGCAGTGAAAGTATCGGGAGCTCCTACGAGCAGTACTTC.

The chain couples TRBV4-1 to TRBJ2-1, with a weak D call TRBD2 (5 bases). The CDR3 runs 14 residues. Between the trimmed V and J ends, which lost 8 bases and 7 bases, there was a span of 18 bases. The germline V gene encodes CDR1 MGHRA and CDR2 YSYEKL. CDR3 sequence: CASGSDGISNEQFF. In DNA form, the CDR3 reads TGCGCCAGCGGCTCCGACGGGATTTCTAATGAGCAGTTCTTC.

This clonotype has more than one count but fewer than ten. The CDR3 loop is CASSLVQGLSGNEQFF. Here the CDR3 DNA reads TGTGCCAGCAGTTTAGTTCAGGGGCTCTCGGGGAATGAGCAGTTCTTC. The chain recombines TRBV12-3 or TRBV12-4 with TRBJ2-1; a weak D match, TRBD1 (6 bases). The CDR3 covers 16 residues. The V end lost 1 base, the J end lost 7 bases, and 17 bases lay between the germline ends.

V and J are TRBV3-1 and TRBJ2-1; D may be TRBD2 (6 bases). Trimming took off 0 bases at V and 0 bases at J, with 12 bases between the two ends. CDR3 length equals 17 residues. Germline V gene sequence: CDR1 LGHDT, CDR2 YNNKEL (reference sequence). This chain's CDR3 is CASSQDPRAGSYNEQFF. In nucleotides, the CDR3 is TGTGCCAGCAGCCAAGACCCGCGAGCGGGCTCCTACAATGAGCAGTTCTTC.

The chain employs TRBV20-1 and TRBJ2-7; 8 nucleotides match TRBD2. The CDR3 has 15 amino acids. Germline V gene sequence: CDR1 DFQATT, CDR2 SNEGSKA (reference sequence). Losses at the gene ends were 2 bases for V and 0 bases for J; bases not matched to a gene: 6. Here the CDR3 reads CSARWVAGNSYEQYF. DNA for the CDR3: TGCAGTGCTAGATGGGTAGCGGGAAACTCCTACGAGCAGTACTTC.

This clonotype was observed a few times. CDR3 loop: CASSTADLSAEAFF. The CDR3 nucleotides are TGCGCCAGCAGCACCGCCGACCTGAGCGCTGAAGCTTTCTTT. This sequence joins TRBV5-1 and TRBJ1-1; D gene ambiguous. The germline V gene has CDR1 SGHRS and CDR2 YFSETQ. Deletions cut 4 bases from V and 6 bases from J, with 16 bases between. The CDR3 runs 14 residues.

This clonotype was detected only a few times. As DNA, the CDR3 is TGTGCCAGCAGCTTACTGGGGACGACGGGTCAAGAGACCCAGTACTTC. Protein product: CASSLLGTTGQETQYF. The V and J genes are TRBV7-9 and TRBJ2-5; TRBD1 or TRBD2 may be the D gene (5 bases each). The CDR3 spans 16 residues. The germline V gene has CDR1 SEHNR and CDR2 FQNEAQ (reference sequence). With 2 bases removed from V and 2 bases from J, the gap between germline ends came to 15 bases.

This clonotype was detected many times. This chain uses TRBV27 with TRBJ2-1; D is perhaps TRBD1 (6 bases). The CDR3 sequence is 13 residues long. V was pared by 2 bases and J by 4 bases, with 6 bases between. The V gene's germline CDR1 is MNHEY and CDR2 SMNVEV (reference sequence). CDR3 amino acids: CASSLRGYNEQFF. The CDR3 DNA follows: TGTGCCAGCAGTTTAAGGGGGTACAATGAGCAGTTCTTC.

V usage is TRBV6-4 and J usage is TRBJ2-7, with 13 bases matching TRBD2. The ends lost 2 bases at V and 3 bases at J; junction bases unmatched: 4. From germline, CDR1 is MRHNA and CDR2 SNTAGT. The CDR3 loop spans 16 amino acids. The CDR3 nucleotides read TGTGCCAGCAGTGACCCCTGGACTAGCGGGGGCTACGAGCAGTACTTC. The encoded protein is CASSDPWTSGGYEQYF.

This chain links TRBV20-1 with TRBJ2-1, with D perhaps TRBD2 (6 bases). V gave up 4 bases and J gave up 6 bases, with 13 bases separating them. Germline V CDR1 and CDR2: DFQATT, SNEGSKA (reference sequence). CDR3 length equals 13 residues. CDR3 nucleotides: TGCAGTGCTACGGGAGTCAATAGCAATGAGCAGTTCTTC. It encodes CSATGVNSNEQFF.

This chain links TRBV10-2 with TRBJ2-2; 10 bases are a match to TRBD2. J was trimmed by 9 bases and V by 6 bases; bases with no gene match: 7. The germline V gene encodes CDR1 WSHSY and CDR2 SAAADI. There are 14 residues in the CDR3. The CDR3 DNA reads TGCGCCAGCAGGAGCGGGAGGGTCCCCCGGGAGCTGTTTTTT. It yields the protein CASRSGRVPRELFF.

The V and J genes are TRBV11-2 and TRBJ2-7; D may correspond to TRBD1 or TRBD2 (6 bases each). Looked up from germline, CDR1 is SGHAT and CDR2 is FQNNGV. This CDR3 region has 15 residues. With 5 bases removed from V and 4 bases from J, the gap between germline ends came to 18 bases. CDR3 nucleotide sequence: TGTGCCAGCAGCGAATACCTGAAGGGGGGTTACGAGCAGTACTTC. Translation gives CASSEYLKGGYEQYF.

The V gene is TRBV5-1, the J gene TRBJ2-7; possibly TRBD2 for D (5 bases). Trimming stripped 2 bases from V and 1 base from J, with 16 bases between. Germline V gene data show CDR1 as SGHRS and CDR2 as YFSETQ. The CDR3 length is 16 residues. This CDR3 is CASSFEPTTSSYEQYF. In DNA form, the CDR3 reads TGCGCCAGCAGCTTCGAACCCACTACTAGTTCCTACGAGCAGTACTTC.

This chain uses TRBV11-1 with TRBJ1-1; D is ambiguous. CDR3 length equals 12 residues. The V gene's germline CDR1 is SGHAT and CDR2 FQDESV (reference sequence). V lost 1 base and J 7 bases, leaving 7 bases between the germline ends. The CDR3 protein is CASSLVRFEAFF. The CDR3 region has the DNA TGTGCCAGCAGCTTAGTACGTTTTGAAGCTTTCTTT.